A selection of T cell receptor beta chains follows, all from one sample in a study of cytomegalovirus exposure and HLA in healthy donors. The table came from immunoSEQ multiplex PCR; TCRdb's copy has only in-frame clones and leaves some out. The top ten hold roughly 4.5% of the sample, which has about 160,000 clones, roughly 65% seen once. Sequencing was done on a sample of PBMCs. The receptor set was obtained from a man aged 18-30 years in good health and CMV-seropositive. The CDR3 runs from the conserved cysteine through the conserved F or W. A D gene is named only where the DNA matches it firmly. Clone size is not always given. Where it is, it says once, few, many or a class for expanded clones.

TRBJ2-3 | TRBV2 | - | TRBD1 | TGTGCCAGCAGTGAAAGTTGGTTGGTCCCCCAGGGGGCCTACACAGATACGCAGTATTTT | CASSESWLVPQGAYTDTQYF
TRBJ2-1 | TRBV7-9 | once | - | TGTGCCAGCTGGAACGGACCTAGCTCGAAGGATGAGCAGTTCTTC | CASWNGPSSKDEQFF
TRBJ1-2 | TRBV28 | - | TRBD1 | TGTGCCAGCAGTTCGAGAGGACAGGGTAATGGCTACACCTTC | CASSSRGQGNGYTF
TRBJ1-1 | TRBV19 | - | - | TGTGCCAGTACCGGGTCACGGGGGGGCCCGAACACTGAAGCTTTCTTT | CASTGSRGGPNTEAFF
TRBJ1-1 | TRBV5-6 | - | TRBD1 | TGTGCCAGCAGCCCCGGGACAGGGAGAATCAACACTGAAGCTTTCTTT | CASSPGTGRINTEAFF
TRBJ2-5 | TRBV7-2 | - | TRBD2 | TGTGCCAGCAGCTTAGTTACGTCGGGGGGGGCCTTTGAGACCCAGTACTTC | CASSLVTSGGAFETQYF
TRBJ2-5 | TRBV5-1 | - | - | TGCGCCAGCAGCTCGGGGGGCAGCAAAGAGACCCAGTACTTC | CASSSGGSKETQYF
TRBJ2-3 | TRBV7-9 | few | TRBD2 | TGTGCCAGCAGCCAACTAGCGGGAGGTTCAGATACGCAGTATTTT | CASSQLAGGSDTQYF
TRBJ1-1 | TRBV25-1 | few | TRBD1 | TGTGCCAGCAGTTTGACAGGGACAACTGAAGCTTTCTTT | CASSLTGTTEAFF
TRBJ1-5 | TRBV28 | - | - | TGTGCCAGCACCGGAGACACCTCGGGGAATCAGCCCCAGCATTTT | CASTGDTSGNQPQHF
TRBJ1-1 | TRBV11-3 | - | - | TGTGCCAGCAGCCGTCTGAACACTGAAGCTTTCTTT | CASSRLNTEAFF
TRBJ2-3 | TRBV7-3 | - | TRBD1 | TGTGCCAGCAGTGCCGGACAGGGACTTACAGATACGCAGTATTTT | CASSAGQGLTDTQYF
TRBJ1-1 | TRBV6-5 | - | - | TGTGCCAGCAGCTCCCCGAGAACTGAAGCTTTCTTT | CASSSPRTEAFF
TRBJ1-5 | TRBV6-1 | - | TRBD1 | TGTGCCAGCAGTGACACAGGGGTTCGGCCCCAGCATTTT | CASSDTGVRPQHF
TRBJ1-1 | TRBV5-6 | once | TRBD1 | TGTGCCAGCAGCCTGGGGACAGGGGACATGAACACTGAAGCTTTCTTT | CASSLGTGDMNTEAFF
TRBJ2-2 | TRBV9 | - | TRBD2 | TGTGCCAGCAGCGGACTAGCGGGAGCCGGGGAGCTGTTTTTT | CASSGLAGAGELFF
TRBJ2-3 | TRBV4-2 | - | TRBD1 | TGTGCCAGCAGCCATCCCCGGGACAGGGGAGATACGCAGTATTTT | CASSHPRDRGDTQYF
TRBJ2-3 | TRBV6-4 | - | - | TGTGCCAGCAGTGACTCCCGGAGAAAGGGCACAGATACGCAGTATTTT | CASSDSRRKGTDTQYF
TRBJ2-1 | TRBV9 | - | TRBD1 | TGTGCCAGCAGCGTCGGGACAGGTATCAATGAGCAGTTCTTC | CASSVGTGINEQFF
TRBJ1-5 | TRBV19 | once | - | TGTGCCAGTAGTGTACTACAGGATCAGCCCCAGCATTTT | CASSVLQDQPQHF
TRBJ1-5 | TRBV30 | - | TRBD1 | TGTGCCTGGACTATGCCAGGGGGTGATCAGCCCCAGCATTTT | CAWTMPGGDQPQHF
TRBJ2-1 | TRBV11-3 | once | TRBD1 | TGTGCCAGCAGCCCCCGACAGGGGCAATACAATGAGCAGTTCTTC | CASSPRQGQYNEQFF
TRBJ1-5 | TRBV5-6 | - | - | TGTGCCAGCAGCGACGACCGGACTCATCAGCCCCAGCATTTT | CASSDDRTHQPQHF
TRBJ1-2 | TRBV30 | few | - | TGTGCCTGGAGTTCAGGGAATAGAGGCTACACCTTC | CAWSSGNRGYTF
TRBJ2-1 | TRBV4-1 | - | TRBD2 | TGCGCCAGCAGCCAAGATCCGACTAGCGGGTGGAATGAGCAGTTCTTC | CASSQDPTSGWNEQFF
TRBJ1-1 | TRBV13 | - | - | TGTGCCAGCAGCTGGCCTTCCGACACTGAAGCTTTCTTT | CASSWPSDTEAFF
TRBJ2-1 | TRBV11-2 | - | - | TGTGCCAGCAGCTTAGGAAGTCCCAGGGACAATGAGCAGTTCTTC | CASSLGSPRDNEQFF
TRBJ2-1 | TRBV4-1 | once | TRBD2 | TGCGCCAGCAGCCCCCCGGGACTAGCGGCCAATGAGCAGTTCTTC | CASSPPGLAANEQFF
TRBJ1-1 | TRBV5-8 | - | TRBD1 | TGTGCCAGCAGCGTGACAGGGATTGCTGAAGCTTTCTTT | CASSVTGIAEAFF
TRBJ1-6 | TRBV6-5 | - | TRBD1 | TGTGCCAGCAGACCGACAGGGGGGGGTTCACCCCTCCACTTT | CASRPTGGGSPLHF
TRBJ2-1 | TRBV11-3 | - | - | TGTGCCAGCAGCTTAAACGCCCAGGGCCTGTTTGAGCAGTTCTTC | CASSLNAQGLFEQFF
TRBJ1-2 | TRBV29-1 | - | - | TGCAGCGTTGAAGAAGTTGTACAGACGAGTTTCAACTATGGCTACACCTTC | CSVEEVVQTSFNYGYTF
TRBJ2-1 | TRBV5-1 | few | - | TGCGCCAGCGGGGAGAGCTCCTACAATGAGCAGTTCTTC | CASGESSYNEQFF
TRBJ1-2 | TRBV4-2 | - | - | TGTGCCAGCAGCCAAGATTGGACAGCTATCTATGGCTACACCTTC | CASSQDWTAIYGYTF
TRBJ1-2 | TRBV7-7 | once | - | TGTGCTAGCAGCTCGGCAGACCGTCGGAGGGGTTTAGTTAACTATGGCTACACCTTC | CASSSADRRRGLVNYGYTF
TRBJ2-5 | TRBV4-1 | few | TRBD1 | TGCGCCAGCAGCCAAGGGGACAGGGACCAAGAGACCCAGTACTTC | CASSQGDRDQETQYF
TRBJ2-2 | TRBV7-8 | - | TRBD1 | TGTGCCAGCAGCTCCTTGACAGGGGAGAACACCGGGGAGCTGTTTTTT | CASSSLTGENTGELFF
TRBJ2-5 | TRBV5-8 | - | TRBD1 | TGTGCCAGCAGCTTCGGGACAGGGCAAGAGACCCAGTACTTC | CASSFGTGQETQYF
TRBJ1-2 | TRBV5-4 | - | - | TGTGCCAGCAGCTTGTCCCAACAGGGTACTGGCTACACCTTC | CASSLSQQGTGYTF
TRBJ2-3 | TRBV6-1 | - | TRBD2 | TGTGCCAGCAGAACTAGCGGGGGACCCACAGATACGCAGTATTTT | CASRTSGGPTDTQYF
TRBJ2-3 | TRBV7-8 | few | TRBD1 | TGTGCCAGCAGCTCCCGGACAGGGACGCATACGCAGTATTTT | CASSSRTGTHTQYF
TRBJ1-1 | TRBV28 | once | - | TGTGCCAGCAGATGGGACACCGGCACTGAAGCTTTCTTT | CASRWDTGTEAFF
TRBJ1-5 | TRBV28 | - | TRBD1 | TGTGCCGAACAGGGGGCGGCTCAGCCCCAGCATTTT | CAEQGAAQPQHF
TRBJ1-6 | TRBV2 | - | - | TGTGCCAGCACCGGCCCACAGCCTACACCCCTCCACTTT | CASTGPQPTPLHF
TRBJ2-6 | TRBV4-1 | - | TRBD1 | TGCGCCAGCAGCGACGGACAGGGTTCTGCTGGGGCCAACGTCCTGACTTTC | CASSDGQGSAGANVLTF
TRBJ1-4 | TRBV5-6 | once | - | TGTGCCAGCAGCCTCCGAGGACACAGTCGACCTTATAATGAAAAACTGTTTTTT | CASSLRGHSRPYNEKLFF
TRBJ1-4 | TRBV6-1 | - | TRBD1 | TGTGCCACCAAGGGGGCGCAGGGGTTAGGTGAAAAACTGTTTTTT | CATKGAQGLGEKLFF
TRBJ1-2 | TRBV30 | few | TRBD1 | TGTGCCTGGAGTAACCAGGGGGTGACAGGGGGCTACACCTTC | CAWSNQGVTGGYTF
TRBJ1-1 | TRBV30 | - | - | TGTGCCTGGGGACGTGGGGGGGCTACTGAAGCTTTCTTT | CAWGRGGATEAFF
TRBJ2-2 | TRBV9 | - | TRBD2 | TGTGCCAGCAGCGTAGGGGCTAGCGGGAACACCGGGGAGCTGTTTTTT | CASSVGASGNTGELFF
TRBJ2-5 | TRBV15 | - | TRBD1 | TGTGCCACCAGCAGGAACCGGGACAGCCAAGAGACCCAGTACTTC | CATSRNRDSQETQYF
TRBJ2-1 | TRBV28 | - | - | TGTGCCAGCAGTACGCCCAATCAGGGTCCCTCCTACAATGAGCAGTTCTTC | CASSTPNQGPSYNEQFF
TRBJ2-2 | TRBV27 | - | - | TGTGCCAGCAGTTTACGAGGGTTAGCCGGGGAGCTGTTTTTT | CASSLRGLAGELFF
TRBJ1-5 | TRBV29-1 | - | - | TGCAGCGTTCGAGGGGAGGTCAATCAGCCCCAGCATTTT | CSVRGEVNQPQHF